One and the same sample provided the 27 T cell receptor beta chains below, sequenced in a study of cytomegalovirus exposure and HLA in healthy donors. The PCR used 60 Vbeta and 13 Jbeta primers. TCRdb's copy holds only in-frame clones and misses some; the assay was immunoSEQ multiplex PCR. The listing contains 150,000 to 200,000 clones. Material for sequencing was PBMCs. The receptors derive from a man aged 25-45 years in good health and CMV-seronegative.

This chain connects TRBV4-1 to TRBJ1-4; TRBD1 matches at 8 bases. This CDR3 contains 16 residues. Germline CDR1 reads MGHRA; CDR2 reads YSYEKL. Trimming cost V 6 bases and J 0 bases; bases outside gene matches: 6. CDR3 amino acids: CASRHRGAATNEKLFF. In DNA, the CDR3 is TGCGCCAGCAGGCACAGGGGGGCTGCAACTAATGAAAAACTGTTTTTT.

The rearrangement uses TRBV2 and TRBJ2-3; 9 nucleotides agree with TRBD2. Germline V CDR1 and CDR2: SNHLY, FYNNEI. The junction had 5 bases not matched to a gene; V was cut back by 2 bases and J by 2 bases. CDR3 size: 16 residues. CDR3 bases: TGTGCCAGCAGTGAAAGGGCTAGCGGGGCCACAGATACGCAGTATTTT. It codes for CASSERASGATDTQYF.

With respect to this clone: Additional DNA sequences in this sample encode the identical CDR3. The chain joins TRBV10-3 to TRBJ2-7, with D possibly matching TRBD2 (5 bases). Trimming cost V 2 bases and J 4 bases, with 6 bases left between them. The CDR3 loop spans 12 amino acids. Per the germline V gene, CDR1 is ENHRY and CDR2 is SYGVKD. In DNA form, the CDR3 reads TGTGCCATCAGTGAGCGAGGGTACGAGCAGTACTTC. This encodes CAISERGYEQYF.

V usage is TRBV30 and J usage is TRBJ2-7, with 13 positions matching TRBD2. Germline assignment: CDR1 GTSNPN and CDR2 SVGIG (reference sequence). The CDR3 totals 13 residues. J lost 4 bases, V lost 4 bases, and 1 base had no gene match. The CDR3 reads CAWKGLAGYEQYF. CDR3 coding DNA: TGTGCCTGGAAGGGACTAGCGGGATACGAGCAGTACTTC.

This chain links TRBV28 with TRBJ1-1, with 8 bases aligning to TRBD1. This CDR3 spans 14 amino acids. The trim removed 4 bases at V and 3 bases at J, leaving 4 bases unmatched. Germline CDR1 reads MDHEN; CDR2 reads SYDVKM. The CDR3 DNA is TGTGCCAGCAGTTCCGGACAGGGAGACACTGAAGCTTTCTTT. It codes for CASSSGQGDTEAFF.

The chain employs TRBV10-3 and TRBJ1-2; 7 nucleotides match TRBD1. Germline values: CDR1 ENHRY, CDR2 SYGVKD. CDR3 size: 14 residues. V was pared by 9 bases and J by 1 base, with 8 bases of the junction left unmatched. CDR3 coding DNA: TGTGCCATACGAGGACAGGCAAATAACTATGGCTACACCTTC. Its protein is CAIRGQANNYGYTF.

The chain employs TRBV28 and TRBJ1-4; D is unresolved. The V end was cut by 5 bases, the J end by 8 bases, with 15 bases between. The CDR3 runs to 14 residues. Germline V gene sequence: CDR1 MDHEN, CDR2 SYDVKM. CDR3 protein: CASSPTIIREKLFF. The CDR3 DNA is TGTGCCAGCAGTCCTACCATCATTCGGGAAAAACTGTTTTTT.

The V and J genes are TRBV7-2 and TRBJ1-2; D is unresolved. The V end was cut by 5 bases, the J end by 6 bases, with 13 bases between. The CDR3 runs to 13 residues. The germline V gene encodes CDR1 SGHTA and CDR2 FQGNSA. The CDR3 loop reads CASSPQSGNGYTF. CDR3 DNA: TGTGCCAGCAGCCCCCAGTCCGGGAATGGCTACACCTTC.

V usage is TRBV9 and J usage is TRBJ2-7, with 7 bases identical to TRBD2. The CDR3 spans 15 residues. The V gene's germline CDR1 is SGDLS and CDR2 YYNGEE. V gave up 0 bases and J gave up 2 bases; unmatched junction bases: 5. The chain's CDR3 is CASSVEAGSPYEQYF. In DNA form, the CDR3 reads TGTGCCAGCAGCGTAGAAGCGGGGAGCCCCTACGAGCAGTACTTC.

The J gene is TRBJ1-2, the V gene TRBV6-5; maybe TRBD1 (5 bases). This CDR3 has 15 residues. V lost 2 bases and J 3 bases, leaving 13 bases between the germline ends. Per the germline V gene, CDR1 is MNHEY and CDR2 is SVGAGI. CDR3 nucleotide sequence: TGTGCCAGCAGTTACGAAGCAGGGTATCACTATGGCTACACCTTC. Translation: CASSYEAGYHYGYTF.

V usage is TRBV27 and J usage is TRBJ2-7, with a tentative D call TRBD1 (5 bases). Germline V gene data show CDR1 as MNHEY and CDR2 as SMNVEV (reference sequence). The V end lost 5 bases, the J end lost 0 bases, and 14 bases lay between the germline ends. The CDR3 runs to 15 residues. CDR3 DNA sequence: TGTGCCAGCAGTAGATATGGCCAGGGCTCCTACGAGCAGTACTTC. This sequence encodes CASSRYGQGSYEQYF.

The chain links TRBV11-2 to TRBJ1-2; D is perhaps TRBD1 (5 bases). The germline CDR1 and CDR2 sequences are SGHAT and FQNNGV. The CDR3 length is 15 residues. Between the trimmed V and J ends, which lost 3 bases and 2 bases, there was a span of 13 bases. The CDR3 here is CASSLSRGINYGYTF. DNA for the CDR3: TGTGCCAGCAGCTTGTCCCGGGGGATAAACTATGGCTACACCTTC.

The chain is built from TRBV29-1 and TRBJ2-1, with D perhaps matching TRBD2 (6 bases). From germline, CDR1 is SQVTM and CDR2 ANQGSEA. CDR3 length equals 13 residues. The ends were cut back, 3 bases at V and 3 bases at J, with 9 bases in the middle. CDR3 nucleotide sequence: TGCAGCGTTGATGGCGGGGACTACAATGAGCAGTTCTTC. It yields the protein CSVDGGDYNEQFF.

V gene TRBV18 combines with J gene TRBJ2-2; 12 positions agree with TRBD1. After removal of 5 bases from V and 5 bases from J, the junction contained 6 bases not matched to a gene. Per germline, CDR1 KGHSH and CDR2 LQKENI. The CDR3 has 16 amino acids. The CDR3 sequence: CASSSGQGASTGELFF. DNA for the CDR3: TGTGCCAGCTCATCGGGACAGGGGGCGAGTACCGGGGAGCTGTTTTTT.

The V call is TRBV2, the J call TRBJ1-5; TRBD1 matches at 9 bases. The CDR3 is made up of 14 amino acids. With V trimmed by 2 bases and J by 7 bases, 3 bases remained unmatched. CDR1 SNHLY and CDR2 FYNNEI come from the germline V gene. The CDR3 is CASSELDRGQPQHF. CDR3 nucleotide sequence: TGTGCCAGCAGTGAACTGGACAGGGGACAGCCCCAGCATTTT.

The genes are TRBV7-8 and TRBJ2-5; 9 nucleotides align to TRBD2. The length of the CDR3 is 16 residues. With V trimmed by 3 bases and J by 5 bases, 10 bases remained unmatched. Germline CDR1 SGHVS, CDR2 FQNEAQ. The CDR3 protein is CASSFRSGGQAETQYF. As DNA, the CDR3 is TGTGCCAGCAGCTTTAGAAGCGGGGGGCAGGCGGAGACCCAGTACTTC. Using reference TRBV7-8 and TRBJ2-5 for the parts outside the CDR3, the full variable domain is GAGVSQSPRYKVAKRGQDVALRCDPISGHVSLFWYQQALGQGPEFLTYFQNEAQLDKSGLPSDRFFAERPEGSVSTLKIQRTQQEDSAVYLCASSFRSGGQAETQYFGPGTRLLVL.

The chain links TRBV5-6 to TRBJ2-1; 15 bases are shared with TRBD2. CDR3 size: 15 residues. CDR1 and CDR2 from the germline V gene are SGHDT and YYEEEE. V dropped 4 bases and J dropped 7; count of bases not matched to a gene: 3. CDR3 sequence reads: CASSLGLAGGNEQFF. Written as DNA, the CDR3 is TGTGCCAGCAGCCTGGGACTAGCGGGGGGTAATGAGCAGTTCTTC.

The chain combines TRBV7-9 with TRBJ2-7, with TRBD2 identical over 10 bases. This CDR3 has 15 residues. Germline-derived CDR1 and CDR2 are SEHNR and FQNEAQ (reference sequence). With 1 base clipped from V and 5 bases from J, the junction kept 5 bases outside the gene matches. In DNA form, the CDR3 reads TGTGCCAGCAGCTTAGTCACTAGCGGGGTCCACGAGCAGTACTTC. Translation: CASSLVTSGVHEQYF.

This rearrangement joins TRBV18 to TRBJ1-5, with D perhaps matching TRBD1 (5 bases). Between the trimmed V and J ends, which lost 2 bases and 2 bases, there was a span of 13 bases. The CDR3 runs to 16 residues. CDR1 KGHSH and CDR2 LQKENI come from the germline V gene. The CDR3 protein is CASSPNGGDGNQPQHF. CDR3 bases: TGTGCCAGCTCACCAAATGGCGGGGACGGCAATCAGCCCCAGCATTTT.

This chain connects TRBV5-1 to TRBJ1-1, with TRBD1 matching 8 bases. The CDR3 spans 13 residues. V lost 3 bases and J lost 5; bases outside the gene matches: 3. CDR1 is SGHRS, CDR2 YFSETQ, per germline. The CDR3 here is CASSSTGGTEAFF. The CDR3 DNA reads TGCGCCAGCAGCTCTACAGGGGGTACTGAAGCTTTCTTT.

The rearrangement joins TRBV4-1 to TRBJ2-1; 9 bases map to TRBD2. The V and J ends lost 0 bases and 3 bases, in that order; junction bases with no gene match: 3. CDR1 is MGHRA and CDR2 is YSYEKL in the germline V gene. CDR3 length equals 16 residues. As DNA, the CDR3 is TGCGCCAGCAGCCAAGATCGACTAGCGGACTACAATGAGCAGTTCTTC. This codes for CASSQDRLADYNEQFF.

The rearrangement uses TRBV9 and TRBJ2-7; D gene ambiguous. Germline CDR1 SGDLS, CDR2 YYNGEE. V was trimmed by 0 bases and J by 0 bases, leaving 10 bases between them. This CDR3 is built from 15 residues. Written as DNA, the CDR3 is TGTGCCAGCAGCGTAGTTGACGGGTCCTCCTACGAGCAGTACTTC. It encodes CASSVVDGSSYEQYF.

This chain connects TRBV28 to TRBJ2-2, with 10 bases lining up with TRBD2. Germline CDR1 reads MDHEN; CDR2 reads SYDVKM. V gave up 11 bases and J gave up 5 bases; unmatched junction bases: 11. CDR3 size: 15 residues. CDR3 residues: CAYSLAGDRTGELFF. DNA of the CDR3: TGTGCCTACTCCCTAGCGGGAGATCGAACCGGGGAGCTGTTTTTT.

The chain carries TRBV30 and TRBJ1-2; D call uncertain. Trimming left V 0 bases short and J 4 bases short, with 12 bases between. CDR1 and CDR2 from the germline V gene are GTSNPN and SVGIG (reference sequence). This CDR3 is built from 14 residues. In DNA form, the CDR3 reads TGTGCCTGGAGTGTAGAGGGCCGGACCTATGGCTACACCTTC. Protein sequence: CAWSVEGRTYGYTF.

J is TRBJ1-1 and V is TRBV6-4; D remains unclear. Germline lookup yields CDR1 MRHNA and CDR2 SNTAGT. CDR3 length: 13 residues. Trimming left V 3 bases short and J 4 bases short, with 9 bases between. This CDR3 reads CASSEGRSTEAFF. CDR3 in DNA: TGTGCCAGCAGTGAGGGCAGAAGCACTGAAGCTTTCTTT.

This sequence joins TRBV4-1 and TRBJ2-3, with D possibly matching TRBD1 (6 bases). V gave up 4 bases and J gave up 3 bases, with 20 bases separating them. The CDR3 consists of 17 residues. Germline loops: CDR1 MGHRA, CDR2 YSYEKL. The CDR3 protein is CASSPPRGSAPTDTQYF. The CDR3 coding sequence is TGCGCCAGCAGCCCCCCAAGGGGGTCCGCCCCAACAGATACGCAGTATTTT.

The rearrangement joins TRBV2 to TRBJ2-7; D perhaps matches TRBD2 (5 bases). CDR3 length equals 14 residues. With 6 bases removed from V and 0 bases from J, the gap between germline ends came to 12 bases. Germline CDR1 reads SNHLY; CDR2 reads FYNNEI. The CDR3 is CASSAGGSSYEQYF. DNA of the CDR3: TGTGCCAGCAGCGCAGGAGGAAGCTCCTACGAGCAGTACTTC.